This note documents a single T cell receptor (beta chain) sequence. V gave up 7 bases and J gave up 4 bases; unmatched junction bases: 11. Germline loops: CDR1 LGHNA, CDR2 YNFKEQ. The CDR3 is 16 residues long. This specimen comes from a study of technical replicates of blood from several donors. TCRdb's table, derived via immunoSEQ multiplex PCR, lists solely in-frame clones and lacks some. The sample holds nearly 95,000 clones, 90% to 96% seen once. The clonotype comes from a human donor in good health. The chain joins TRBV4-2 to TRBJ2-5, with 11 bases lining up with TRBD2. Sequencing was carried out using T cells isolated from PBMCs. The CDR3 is CASTPLAGAEGETQYF. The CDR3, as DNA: TGTGCCAGCACCCCACTAGCGGGAGCTGAAGGAGAGACCCAGTACTTC.